The clone carrying this T cell receptor (beta chain) was detected only a few times. This sample is drawn from a study of Graves' ophthalmopathy and Graves' hyperthyroidism. Deletions cut 5 bases from V and 4 bases from J, with 14 bases between. The CDR3 length is 14 residues. Germline CDR1 reads PRHDT; CDR2 reads FYEKMQ (reference sequence). TCR beta CDR3 amplification used RNA transcripts. After a first-round RT-PCR with HTBI primers, a second-round multiplex PCR was run. TCRdb called the multiplex PCR reads again in MiXCR, with one record for every CDR3 protein. The data hold roughly 380,000 distinct CDR3 sequences, with 15% observed a single time.

The rearrangement links TRBV13 to TRBJ2-5; tentatively, D is TRBD2 (5 bases). The TCR comes from a woman in her late teens or twenties with stable Graves' hyperthyroidism. The sample comprised peripheral blood. The CDR3 DNA is TGTGCCAGCAGCATTGAACGGGGATCAGAGACCCAGTACTTC. This translates into CASSIERGSETQYF.